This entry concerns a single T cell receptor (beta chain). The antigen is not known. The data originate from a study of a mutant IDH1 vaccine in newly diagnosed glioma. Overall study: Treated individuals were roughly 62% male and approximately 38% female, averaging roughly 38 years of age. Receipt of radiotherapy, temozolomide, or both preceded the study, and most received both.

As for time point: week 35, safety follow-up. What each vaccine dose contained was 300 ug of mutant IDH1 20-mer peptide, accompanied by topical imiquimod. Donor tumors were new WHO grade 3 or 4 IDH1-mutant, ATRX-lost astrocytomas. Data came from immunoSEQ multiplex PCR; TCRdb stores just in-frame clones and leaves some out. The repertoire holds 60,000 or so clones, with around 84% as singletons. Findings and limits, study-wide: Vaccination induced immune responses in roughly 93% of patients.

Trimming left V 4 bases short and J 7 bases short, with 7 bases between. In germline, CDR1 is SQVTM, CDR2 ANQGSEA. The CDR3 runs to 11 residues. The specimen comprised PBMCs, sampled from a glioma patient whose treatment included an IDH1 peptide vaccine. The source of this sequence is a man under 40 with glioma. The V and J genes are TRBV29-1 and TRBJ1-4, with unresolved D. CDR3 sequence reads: CSVGEGEKLFF. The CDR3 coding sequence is TGCAGCGTTGGAGAGGGTGAAAAACTGTTTTTT.